Following are 21 T cell receptor beta chains from one sample sequenced in a study of PD-1 blockade in mismatch repair-deficient tumors. Sequenced by immunoSEQ multiplex PCR; TCRdb stores in-frame clones only, minus some. Among under 150,000 clones listed, approximately 91% were seen once. The sample here was peripheral blood, taken 72 weeks after starting pembrolizumab. All receptors derive from an adult with mismatch repair-deficient cancer.

This chain joins TRBV6-1 and TRBJ2-5, with TRBD2 matching over 7 bases. The CDR3 sequence is 16 residues long. V was clipped by 2 bases and J by 7 bases; unmatched bases: 13. Germline V gene data show CDR1 as MNHNS and CDR2 as SASEGT. CDR3 nucleotide sequence: TGTGCCAGCAGTGAATATTGGGGGGGGAAAATGGGGACCCAGTACTTC. This gives the protein CASSEYWGGKMGTQYF.

This chain links TRBV19 with TRBJ2-7; D uncertain. Trimming pared 5 bases from V and 0 bases from J, leaving 11 bases between. CDR3 length equals 14 residues. CDR1 and CDR2 (germline): LNHDA, SQIVND (reference sequence). CDR3 sequence reads: CASSPTGLSYEQYF. For the CDR3, the DNA is TGTGCCAGTAGTCCCACGGGTCTCTCCTACGAGCAGTACTTC.

This chain connects TRBV29-1 to TRBJ2-1, with D possibly being TRBD2 (7 bases). The CDR3 loop spans 14 amino acids. Trimming cost V 2 bases and J 5 bases, with 13 bases left between them. The germline V gene has CDR1 SQVTM and CDR2 ANQGSEA. The CDR3 loop reads CSVELRGHNNEQFF. The DNA of the CDR3 is TGCAGCGTTGAACTGCGGGGGCATAACAATGAGCAGTTCTTC.

This clone appeared once. The chain recombines TRBV6-5 with TRBJ2-3; 9 positions agree with TRBD2. J lost 7 bases, V lost 6 bases, and 8 bases had no gene match. Germline values: CDR1 MNHEY, CDR2 SVGAGI. The CDR3 is made up of 14 amino acids. CDR3 in amino acids: CASSFGGGEYTQYF. CDR3 DNA: TGTGCCAGCAGCTTCGGCGGGGGGGAATATACGCAGTATTTT.

The chain links TRBV29-1 to TRBJ2-7, with D maybe TRBD1 (6 bases). V shed 7 bases and J shed 0 bases, with 13 bases lying between them. The CDR3 is made up of 13 amino acids. Germline V gene lookup returns CDR1 SQVTM and CDR2 ANQGSEA. The CDR3 bases are TGCAGCGCACGGGACATAAGCTCCTACGAGCAGTACTTC. Translating gives CSARDISSYEQYF.

This clone was recorded a few times. The chain joins TRBV18 to TRBJ2-7; weak D call: TRBD2 (5 bases). The CDR3 sequence is 13 residues long. V lost 4 bases, J lost 4 bases, and 11 bases lay in between. Germline V gene data show CDR1 as KGHSH and CDR2 as LQKENI. CDR3 protein: CASSRGPRYEQYF. CDR3 coding DNA: TGTGCCAGCTCACGCGGGCCCCGTTACGAGCAGTACTTC.

This clone occurred a few times. V usage is TRBV13 and J usage is TRBJ2-7, with D perhaps matching TRBD1 (5 bases). Deletions cut 5 bases from V and 2 bases from J, with 10 bases between. The CDR3 totals 13 residues. Germline V lookup: CDR1 PRHDT, CDR2 FYEKMQ (reference sequence). CDR3 coding DNA: TGTGCCAGCAGCCCGCAGGGAACCTACGAGCAGTACTTC. Protein product: CASSPQGTYEQYF.

The CDR3 loop is CAISEARIRDEQYF. In DNA form, the CDR3 reads TGTGCCATCAGTGAGGCCCGTATCAGGGACGAGCAGTACTTC. The chain employs TRBV10-3 and TRBJ2-7, with D perhaps TRBD1 (5 bases). Per germline, CDR1 ENHRY and CDR2 SYGVKD. The V end was cut by 2 bases, the J end by 5 bases, with 13 bases between. The length of the CDR3 is 14 residues.

This clone was observed a handful of times. The chain employs TRBV4-2 and TRBJ2-7; 7 nucleotides align to TRBD1. The ends lost 2 bases at V and 6 bases at J; junction bases unmatched: 4. Germline V gives CDR1 LGHNA, CDR2 YNFKEQ. The CDR3 sequence is 13 residues long. DNA for the CDR3: TGTGCCAGCAGCCAACCCACAGGGGTCGAGCAGTACTTC. It yields the protein CASSQPTGVEQYF.

The rearrangement joins TRBV4-1 to TRBJ2-1, with D tentatively TRBD1 (5 bases). Trimming cost V 1 base and J 8 bases, with 21 bases left between them. Per germline, CDR1 MGHRA and CDR2 YSYEKL. This CDR3 is built from 17 residues. The CDR3 region has the DNA TGCGCCAGCAGCCAAGGGGGCAAGAGCTCAATTATTGATGAGCAGTTCTTC. Translating gives CASSQGGKSSIIDEQFF.

The chain employs TRBV30 and TRBJ1-2; the D is unclear. The CDR3 spans 17 residues. Trimming removed 2 bases at V and 0 bases at J, with 19 bases between. CDR1 and CDR2 from the germline V gene are GTSNPN and SVGIG (reference sequence). The CDR3 sequence: CAWSYEIRVEANYGYTF. The CDR3 region has the DNA TGTGCCTGGAGTTACGAAATACGAGTAGAGGCTAACTATGGCTACACCTTC.

Comments on this clone: The same CDR3 is also encoded by other DNA sequences in this sample. The chain couples TRBV5-1 to TRBJ1-1; D is unresolved. V lost 2 bases and J lost 3, with 5 bases in between. CDR3 size: 12 residues. Looked up from germline, CDR1 is SGHRS and CDR2 is YFSETQ. The CDR3 spells CASSLGYTEAFF. For the CDR3, the DNA is TGCGCCAGCAGCTTAGGGTACACTGAAGCTTTCTTT.

The chain has TRBV6-1 and TRBJ2-7; perhaps TRBD1 as D (6 bases). The V and J ends lost 4 bases and 3 bases respectively, with 13 bases between them. The CDR3 covers 14 residues. Germline V gene sequence: CDR1 MNHNS, CDR2 SASEGT. CDR3 in DNA: TGTGCCAGCAGTGTTTGGGACACCATCTACGAGCAGTACTTC. This sequence encodes CASSVWDTIYEQYF.

V usage is TRBV5-1 and J usage is TRBJ1-3; D is undetermined. CDR3 length: 16 residues. Germline V gene sequence: CDR1 SGHRS, CDR2 YFSETQ. V was cut by 2 bases and J by 2 bases, with 14 bases left in between. The DNA for the CDR3 is TGCGCCAGCAGCTTCTCACAGATTACTACTGGAAACACCATATATTTT. As protein: CASSFSQITTGNTIYF.

The chain couples TRBV6-5 to TRBJ2-7; D could derive from TRBD1 or TRBD2 (5 bases each). Germline assignment: CDR1 MNHEY and CDR2 SVGAGI. The CDR3 is 15 amino acids. The germline V and J ends were trimmed by 2 bases and 4 bases, with 15 bases remaining between them. In DNA form, the CDR3 reads TGTGCCAGCAGTTACGGGGGTGGGAGCGGTTACGAGCAGTACTTC. Translation gives CASSYGGGSGYEQYF.

This chain joins TRBV29-1 and TRBJ1-2; D call uncertain. The CDR3 sequence is 13 residues long. V lost 2 bases to trimming and J lost 3 bases, with 10 bases between them. The germline V gene has CDR1 SQVTM and CDR2 ANQGSEA. This CDR3 is CSVEPSGYYGYTF. The CDR3 region has the DNA TGCAGCGTTGAACCGTCCGGATACTATGGCTACACCTTC.

The chain employs TRBV10-2 and TRBJ2-1; D is unresolved. This CDR3 spans 15 amino acids. Trimming left V 0 bases short and J 6 bases short, with 12 bases between. Germline CDR1 reads WSHSY; CDR2 reads SAAADI. The CDR3 protein is CASSESLASLNEQFF. The DNA for the CDR3 is TGCGCCAGCAGTGAGTCGTTGGCATCGCTCAATGAGCAGTTCTTC.

The chain joins TRBV9 to TRBJ2-7, with TRBD2 as a possible D gene (5 bases). V lost 5 bases and J lost 0, with 9 bases in between. The CDR3 covers 13 residues. Germline loops: CDR1 SGDLS, CDR2 YYNGEE. CDR3 sequence: CASRTGSSYEQYF. The CDR3 nucleotides are TGTGCCAGCAGGACGGGGAGCTCCTACGAGCAGTACTTC.

This clone was picked up one time. The V gene is TRBV28, the J gene TRBJ2-7, with D hard to call. This CDR3 contains 15 residues. Germline V gives CDR1 MDHEN, CDR2 SYDVKM. Trimming shortened V by 5 bases and J by 1 base, and 15 bases separated the two germline ends. CDR3 in DNA: TGTGCCAGCAGTCCCCGGGTCCGTCGGTCCTACGAGCAGTACTTC. Translated, it gives CASSPRVRRSYEQYF. The variable domain in full, completed from reference TRBV28 and TRBJ2-7, reads DVKVTQSSRYLVKRTGEKVFLECVQDMDHENMFWYRQDPGLGLRLIYFSYDVKMKEKGDIPEGYSVSREKKERFSLILESASTNQTSMYLCASSPRVRRSYEQYFGPGTRLTVT.

The V and J genes are TRBV10-3 and TRBJ2-3; TRBD2 matches at 11 bases. J lost 3 bases, V lost 0 bases, and 11 bases had no gene match. This CDR3 comprises 19 residues. From germline, CDR1 is ENHRY and CDR2 SYGVKD. The CDR3 sequence: CAISESGSGRARGTDTQYF. The DNA for the CDR3 is TGTGCCATCAGTGAGTCGGGTAGCGGGAGGGCCCGGGGGACAGATACGCAGTATTTT.

The gene calls are TRBV6-1 and TRBJ1-5; no definite D call. Trimming stripped 7 bases from V and 9 bases from J, with 16 bases between. The germline V gene encodes CDR1 MNHNS and CDR2 SASEGT. The CDR3 totals 13 residues. Here the CDR3 DNA reads TGTGCCAGCACCTTGGACCGGGTCTGGCCCCAGCATTTT. As protein: CASTLDRVWPQHF.